The clone carrying this T cell receptor (beta chain) was seen at least ten times. It is likely a read error, because the conserved phenylalanine at the end of the CDR3 is missing. The DNA is left out, because the CDR3 cannot be placed on it with certainty; the CDR3 is given as TCRdb lists it. The CDR3 has 13 residues if both end residues are counted. Germline values: CDR1 MNHEY, CDR2 SVGEGT. These data are taken from a study of low-dose radiotherapy and immunotherapy resistance in tumors. About the study: Intravenous administration to patients comprised nivolumab at 240 mg every two weeks and ipilimumab at 1 mg/kg every six weeks. For four cycles from cycle 1 day 1, patients took 300 mg oral aspirin daily.

Covering alpha and beta chains, TRAV- and TRBV-specific primers were used for the first-strand cDNA. It was with a constant-region primer and a V-primer adapter that TCRs were amplified over approximately 18 PCR cycles. TCRdb used MiXCR to reprocess the reads, holding one entry per CDR3 protein. The repertoire holds 39,000 or so distinct CDR3 sequences, with less than 25% as singletons. The time point is: after trial treatment. The treatment: LDRT plus nivolumab, ipilimumab, low-dose cyclophosphamide and aspirin (RACIN trial). The donors' regimen was nivolumab, ipilimumab, aspirin, low-dose cyclophosphamide and low-dose radiotherapy.

The V call is TRBV6-2 or TRBV6-3, the J call TRBJ1-1; the table calls TRBD1, which could not be checked here. The clonotype comes from a female donor with ovarian cancer. Sequencing used PBMCs, obtained after low-dose radiotherapy plus immunotherapy. The CDR3 loop reads CASSYSSRGSLGL.